The sequence of this T cell receptor beta chain was determined in a study of blood T cell repertoires in COVID-19. Across the whole study: Acute-phase and convalescent COVID-19 samples originated in the United States, Italy and Spain. Sources were T cells, B-cell-depleted T cells, or PBMCs; the material itself was cDNA or gDNA.

In the original processing: The assay estimated nucleated cells by amplifying reference gene primers. The method was immunoSEQ multiplex PCR; TCRdb's version includes in-frame clones alone and lacks a portion of them. Clone size and V and J calls were adopted from that table, with D and trimming inferred from the DNA. Here the sample spans fewer than 85,000 clones, over 80% being singletons. Trimming took 1 base from V and 6 from J; bases not matched to a gene: 7. Germline CDR1 and CDR2: SGHDT and YYEEEE. This CDR3 comprises 15 residues. This sequence was found in a man over 45 with active COVID-19. V usage is TRBV5-6 and J usage is TRBJ2-1, with TRBD1 identical over 7 bases. Sequenced input: peripheral blood. CDR3 DNA sequence: TGTGCCAGCAGCTTGTTTGCCAGGGGGACCAATGAGCAGTTCTTC. Protein product: CASSLFARGTNEQFF.